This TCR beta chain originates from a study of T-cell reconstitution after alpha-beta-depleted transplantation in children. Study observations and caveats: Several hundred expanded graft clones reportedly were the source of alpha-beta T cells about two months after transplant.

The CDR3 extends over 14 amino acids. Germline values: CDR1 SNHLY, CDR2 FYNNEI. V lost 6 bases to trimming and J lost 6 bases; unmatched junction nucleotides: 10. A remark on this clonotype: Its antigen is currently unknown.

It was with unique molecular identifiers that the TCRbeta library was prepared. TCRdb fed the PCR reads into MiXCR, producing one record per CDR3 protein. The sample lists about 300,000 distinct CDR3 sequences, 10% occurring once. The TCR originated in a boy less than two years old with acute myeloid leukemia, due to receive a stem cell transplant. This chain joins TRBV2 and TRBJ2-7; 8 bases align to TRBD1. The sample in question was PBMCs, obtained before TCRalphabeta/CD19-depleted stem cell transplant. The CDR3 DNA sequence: TGTGCCAGCAGCGTGACAGGGGAGGTCGGCGAGCAGTACTTC. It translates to CASSVTGEVGEQYF.